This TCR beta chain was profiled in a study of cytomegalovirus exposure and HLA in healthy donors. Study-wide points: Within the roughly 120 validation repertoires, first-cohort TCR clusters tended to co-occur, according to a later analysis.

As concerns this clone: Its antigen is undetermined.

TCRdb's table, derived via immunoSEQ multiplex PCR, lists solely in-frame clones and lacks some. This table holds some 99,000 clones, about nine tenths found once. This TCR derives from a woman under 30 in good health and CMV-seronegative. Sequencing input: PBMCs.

The CDR3 loop reads CASSLSSYNEQFF. The CDR3 nucleotides are TGTGCCAGCAGTCTAAGCTCCTACAATGAGCAGTTCTTC. The V and J genes are TRBV7-3 and TRBJ2-1; D call uncertain. The CDR3 has 13 residues. V lost 6 bases and J 0 bases, leaving 6 bases between the germline ends. In germline, CDR1 is SGHTA, CDR2 FQGTGA.